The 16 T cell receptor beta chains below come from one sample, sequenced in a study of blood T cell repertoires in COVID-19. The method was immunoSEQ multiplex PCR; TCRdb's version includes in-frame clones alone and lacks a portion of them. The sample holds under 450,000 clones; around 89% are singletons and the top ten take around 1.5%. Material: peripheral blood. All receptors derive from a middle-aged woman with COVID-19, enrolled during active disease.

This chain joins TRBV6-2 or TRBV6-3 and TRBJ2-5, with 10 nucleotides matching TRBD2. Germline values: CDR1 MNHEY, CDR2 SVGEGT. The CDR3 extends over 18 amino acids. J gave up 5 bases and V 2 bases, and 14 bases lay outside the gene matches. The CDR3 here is CASSYGALAGGLGETQYF. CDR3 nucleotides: TGTGCCAGCAGTTACGGAGCCTTAGCGGGAGGTTTGGGGGAGACCCAGTACTTC.

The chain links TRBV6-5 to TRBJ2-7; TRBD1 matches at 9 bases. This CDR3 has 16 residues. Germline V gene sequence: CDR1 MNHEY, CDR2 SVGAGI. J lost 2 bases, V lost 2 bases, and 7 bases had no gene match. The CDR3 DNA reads TGTGCCAGCAGTTACGCACCCGGGACAGGGACCTACGAGCAGTACTTC. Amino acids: CASSYAPGTGTYEQYF.

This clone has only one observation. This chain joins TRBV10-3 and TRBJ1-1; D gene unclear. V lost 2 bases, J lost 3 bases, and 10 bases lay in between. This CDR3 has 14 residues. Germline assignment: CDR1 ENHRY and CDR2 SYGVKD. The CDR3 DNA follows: TGTGCCATCAGTGAGGTCGAGGCGCACACTGAAGCTTTCTTT. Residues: CAISEVEAHTEAFF.

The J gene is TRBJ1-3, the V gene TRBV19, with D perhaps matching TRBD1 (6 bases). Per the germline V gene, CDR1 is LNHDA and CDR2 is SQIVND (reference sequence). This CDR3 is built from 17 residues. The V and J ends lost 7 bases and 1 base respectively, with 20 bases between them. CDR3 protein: CASTGPRRGESGNTIYF. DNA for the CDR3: TGTGCCAGTACGGGCCCACGCAGGGGCGAGTCTGGAAACACCATATATTTT.

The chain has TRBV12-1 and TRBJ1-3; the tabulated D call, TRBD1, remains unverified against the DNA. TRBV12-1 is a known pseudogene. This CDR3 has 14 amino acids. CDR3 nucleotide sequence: TGTGCCAGCAGCTTTGCGCCAGGTGGAAACACCATATATTTT. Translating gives CASSFAPGGNTIYF.

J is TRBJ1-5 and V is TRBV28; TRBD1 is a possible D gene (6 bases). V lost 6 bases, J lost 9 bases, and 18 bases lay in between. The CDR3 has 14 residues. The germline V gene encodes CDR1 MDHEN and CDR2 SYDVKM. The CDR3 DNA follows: TGTGCCAGCAGATGGACAGCAAGGACGTGGCCCCAGCATTTT. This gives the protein CASRWTARTWPQHF.

In nucleotides, the CDR3 is TGTGCCTGGAGCTTCCAGGGCCCCCAGGGTGGAAACACCATATATTTT. This codes for CAWSFQGPQGGNTIYF. This rearrangement joins TRBV30 to TRBJ1-3, with D tentatively TRBD1 (5 bases). The length of the CDR3 is 16 residues. Between the trimmed V and J ends, which lost 3 bases and 3 bases, there was a span of 18 bases. The germline CDR1 and CDR2 sequences are GTSNPN and SVGIG (reference sequence).

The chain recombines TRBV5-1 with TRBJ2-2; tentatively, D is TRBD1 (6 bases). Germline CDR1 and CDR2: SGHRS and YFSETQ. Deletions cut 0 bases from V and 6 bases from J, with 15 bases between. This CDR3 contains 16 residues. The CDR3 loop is CASSLVQGLGAGELFF. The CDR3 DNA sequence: TGCGCCAGCAGCTTGGTCCAGGGGCTTGGAGCCGGGGAGCTGTTTTTT.

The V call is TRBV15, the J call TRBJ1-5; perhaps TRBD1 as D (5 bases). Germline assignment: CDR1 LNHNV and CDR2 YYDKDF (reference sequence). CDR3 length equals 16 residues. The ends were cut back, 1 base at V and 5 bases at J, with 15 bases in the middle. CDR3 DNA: TGTGCCACCAGCAGAGGGCCCGGGAGAGGGGATCAGCCCCAGCATTTT. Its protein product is CATSRGPGRGDQPQHF. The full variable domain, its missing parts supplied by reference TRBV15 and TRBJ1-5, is DAMVIQNPRYQVTQFGKPVTLSCSQTLNHNVMYWYQQKSSQAPKLLFHYYDKDFNNEADTPDNFQSRRPNTSFCFLDIRSPGLGDTAMYLCATSRGPGRGDQPQHFGDGTRLSIL.

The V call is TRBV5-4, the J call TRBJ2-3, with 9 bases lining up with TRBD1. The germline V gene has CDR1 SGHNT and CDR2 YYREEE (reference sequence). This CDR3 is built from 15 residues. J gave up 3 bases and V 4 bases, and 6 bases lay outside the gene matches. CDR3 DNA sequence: TGTGCCAGCAGCATCAAGACAGGGGGAACAGATACGCAGTATTTT. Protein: CASSIKTGGTDTQYF.

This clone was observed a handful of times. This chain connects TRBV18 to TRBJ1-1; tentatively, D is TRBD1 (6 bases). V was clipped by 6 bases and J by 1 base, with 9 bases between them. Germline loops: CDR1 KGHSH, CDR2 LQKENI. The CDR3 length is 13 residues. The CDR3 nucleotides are TGTGCCAGCTCTAGGGGGGGGAACACTGAAGCTTTCTTT. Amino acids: CASSRGGNTEAFF.

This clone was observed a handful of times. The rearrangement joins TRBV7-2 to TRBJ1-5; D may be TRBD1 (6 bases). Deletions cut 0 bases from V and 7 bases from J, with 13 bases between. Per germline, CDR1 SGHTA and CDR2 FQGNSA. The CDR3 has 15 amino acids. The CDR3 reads CASSLAAGARQPQHF. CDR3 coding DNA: TGTGCCAGCAGCTTAGCGGCGGGGGCGCGGCAGCCCCAGCATTTT.

The CDR3 region is CASSSPLTGTLVANYGYTF. CDR3 sequence (DNA): TGTGCCAGCAGTTCCCCACTCACCGGGACATTAGTAGCTAACTATGGCTACACCTTC. The V call is TRBV28, the J call TRBJ1-2, with D possibly matching TRBD1 (6 bases). This CDR3 is 19 amino acids long. Germline V gene sequence: CDR1 MDHEN, CDR2 SYDVKM. V lost 4 bases, J lost 0 bases, and 24 bases lay in between.

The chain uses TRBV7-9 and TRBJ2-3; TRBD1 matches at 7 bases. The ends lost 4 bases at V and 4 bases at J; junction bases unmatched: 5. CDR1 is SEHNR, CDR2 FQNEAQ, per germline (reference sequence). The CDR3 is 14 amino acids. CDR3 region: CASSSSGTADTQYF. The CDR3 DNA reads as TGTGCCAGCAGCTCGTCCGGGACAGCAGATACGCAGTATTTT.

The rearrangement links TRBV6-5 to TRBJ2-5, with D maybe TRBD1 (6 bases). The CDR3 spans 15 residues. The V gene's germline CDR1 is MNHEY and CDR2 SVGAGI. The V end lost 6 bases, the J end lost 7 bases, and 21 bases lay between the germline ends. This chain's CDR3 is CASRPGQRRFGTQYF. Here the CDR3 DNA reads TGTGCCAGCAGACCCGGACAGCGCAGGTTCGGGACCCAGTACTTC.

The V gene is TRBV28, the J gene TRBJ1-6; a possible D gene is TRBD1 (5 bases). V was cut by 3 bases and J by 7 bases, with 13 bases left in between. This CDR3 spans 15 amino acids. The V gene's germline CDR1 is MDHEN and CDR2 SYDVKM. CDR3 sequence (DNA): TGTGCCAGCAGTTTTGGAGGGGTCGGGAATTCACCCCTCCACTTT. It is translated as CASSFGGVGNSPLHF.